These 9 T cell receptor beta chains were sequenced from one sample in a study of blood T cells in healthy people across ages. Combining a sample-barcoded 5' primer with a J-beta primer mix, a second PCR ran for 7 to 11 cycles. One entry per CDR3 protein results from TCRdb running MiXCR on the 5' RACE reads. The table has about 1.4 million distinct CDR3 sequences, approximately 59% seen once. The sample was blood. These receptors were collected from a man younger than 35 in good health.

The chain has TRBV11-2 and TRBJ1-3, with 8 bases identical to TRBD1. The J segment lost 5 bases and the V segment lost 0 bases, leaving 3 bases of the junction unmatched. This CDR3 contains 15 residues. CDR1 and CDR2 from the germline V gene are SGHAT and FQNNGV. This chain's CDR3 is CASSLDRQGRNTIYF. CDR3 coding DNA: TGTGCCAGCAGCTTAGATCGACAGGGGAGAAACACCATATATTTT.

This chain connects TRBV10-3 to TRBJ1-5; D not resolved. Trimming cost V 2 bases and J 1 base, with 6 bases left between them. Germline loops: CDR1 ENHRY, CDR2 SYGVKD. This CDR3 is built from 14 residues. The CDR3 loop is CAISETRSNQPQHF. CDR3 in DNA: TGTGCCATCAGTGAGACGAGGAGCAATCAGCCCCAGCATTTT.

This clonotype occurred a few times. The gene calls are TRBV7-9 and TRBJ2-5; a possible D gene is TRBD1 (6 bases). The tail of the sequence fits TRBJ2-7 better, so the J call may be wrong. This CDR3 has 15 amino acids. CDR1 is SEHNR and CDR2 is FQNEAQ in the germline V gene (reference sequence). The DNA of the CDR3 is TGTGCCAGCAGCTTAAGTACAGGGAAGGGGTACGAGCAGTACTTC. Residues: CASSLSTGKGYEQYF.

This chain's CDR3 is CANKARSGYGYTF. CDR3 DNA: TGTGCCAACAAAGCACGGAGCGGCTATGGCTACACCTTC. The chain joins TRBV10-3 to TRBJ1-2; unclear D gene. V lost 10 bases, J lost 4 bases, and 16 bases lay in between. The CDR3 has 13 residues. Germline lookup yields CDR1 ENHRY and CDR2 SYGVKD.

The CDR3 region has the DNA TGTGCCAGCAGCACCCCAGCGGGGGGGGTTGACAATGAGCAGTTCTTC. This sequence encodes CASSTPAGGVDNEQFF. J is TRBJ2-1 and V is TRBV11-2; 10 nucleotides align to TRBD2. CDR1 is SGHAT and CDR2 is FQNNGV in the germline V gene. J was trimmed by 5 bases and V by 5 bases; bases with no gene match: 9. This CDR3 is 16 amino acids long.

The chain joins TRBV7-2 to TRBJ1-2; D gene uncertain. Germline CDR1 reads SGHTA; CDR2 reads FQGNSA. With 4 bases removed from V and 10 bases from J, the gap between germline ends came to 10 bases. The CDR3 length is 11 residues. The CDR3 loop reads CASSSTVVYTF. Written as DNA, the CDR3 is TGTGCCAGCAGCTCCACCGTCGTCTACACCTTC.

This chain connects TRBV3-1 to TRBJ1-4; D is unresolved. The CDR3 is 13 residues long. Looked up from germline, CDR1 is LGHDT and CDR2 is YNNKEL (reference sequence). The ends were cut back, 2 bases at V and 8 bases at J, with 9 bases in the middle. DNA for the CDR3: TGTGCCAGCAGCCAACCCCCCTTCGAAAAACTGTTTTTT. It is translated as CASSQPPFEKLFF.

The chain carries TRBV28 and TRBJ2-7; maybe TRBD1 (5 bases). V was trimmed by 5 bases and J by 7 bases, leaving 18 bases between them. The CDR3 is 14 residues long. CDR1 is MDHEN, CDR2 SYDVKM, per germline. The CDR3 coding sequence is TGTGCCAGCAGTCAGGGATTGGGTGATCGAGAGCAGTACTTC. This gives the protein CASSQGLGDREQYF.

This clonotype was seen a few times. V and J are TRBV12-3 or TRBV12-4 and TRBJ2-4; D not certain. The DNA end lines up better with TRBJ2-7; the J call may be wrong. The length of the CDR3 is 15 residues. CDR3 sequence (DNA): TGTGCCAGCAGTTTGTTCCCGACAAACCCTCACGAGCAGTACTTC. Amino acid sequence: CASSLFPTNPHEQYF.